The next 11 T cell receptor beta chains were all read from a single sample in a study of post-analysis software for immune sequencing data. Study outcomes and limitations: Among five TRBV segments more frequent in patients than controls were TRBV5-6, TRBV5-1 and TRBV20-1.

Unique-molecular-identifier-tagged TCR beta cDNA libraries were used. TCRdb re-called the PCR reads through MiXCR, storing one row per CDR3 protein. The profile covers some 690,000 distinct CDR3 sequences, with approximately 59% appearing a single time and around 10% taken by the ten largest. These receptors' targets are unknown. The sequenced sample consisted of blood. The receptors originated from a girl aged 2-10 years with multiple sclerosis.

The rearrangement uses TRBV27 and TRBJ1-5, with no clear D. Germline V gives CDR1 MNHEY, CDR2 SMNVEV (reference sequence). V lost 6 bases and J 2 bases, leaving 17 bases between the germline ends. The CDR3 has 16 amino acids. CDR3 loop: CASSDLRVAGNQPQHF. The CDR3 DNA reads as TGTGCCAGCAGCGACTTGAGGGTTGCGGGCAATCAGCCCCAGCATTTT.

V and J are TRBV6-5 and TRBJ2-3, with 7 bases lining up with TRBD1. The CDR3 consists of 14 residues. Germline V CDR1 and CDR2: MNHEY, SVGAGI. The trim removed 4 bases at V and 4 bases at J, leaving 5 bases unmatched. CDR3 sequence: CASSSRQGADTQYF. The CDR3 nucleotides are TGTGCCAGCAGTTCTAGACAGGGAGCAGATACGCAGTATTTT.

The CDR3 protein is CASSPIGGNYGYTF. The CDR3 nucleotides read TGTGCCAGCAGCCCAATCGGCGGAAACTATGGCTACACCTTC. This chain connects TRBV3-1 to TRBJ1-2; D is ambiguous. Germline V CDR1 and CDR2: LGHDT, YNNKEL (reference sequence). CDR3 size: 14 residues. V lost 4 bases and J 2 bases, leaving 11 bases between the germline ends.

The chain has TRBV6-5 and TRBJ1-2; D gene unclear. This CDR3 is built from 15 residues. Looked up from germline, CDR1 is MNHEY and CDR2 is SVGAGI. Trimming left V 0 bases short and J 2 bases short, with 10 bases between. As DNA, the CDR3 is TGTGCCAGCAGTTACTCCCCGGACGGAAACTATGGCTACACCTTC. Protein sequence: CASSYSPDGNYGYTF.

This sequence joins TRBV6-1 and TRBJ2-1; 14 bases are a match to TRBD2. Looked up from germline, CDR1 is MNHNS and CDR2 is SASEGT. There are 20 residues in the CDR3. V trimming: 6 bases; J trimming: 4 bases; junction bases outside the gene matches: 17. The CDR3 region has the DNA TGTGCCAGCAGATCAATCAACGCCGGGACTAGCGGGAGAACGTACAATGAGCAGTTCTTC. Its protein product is CASRSINAGTSGRTYNEQFF.

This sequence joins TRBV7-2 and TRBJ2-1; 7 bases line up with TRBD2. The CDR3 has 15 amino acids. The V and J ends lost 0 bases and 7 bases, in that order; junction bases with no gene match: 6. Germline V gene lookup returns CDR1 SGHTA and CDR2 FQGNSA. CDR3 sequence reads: CASSLALMGGNEQFF. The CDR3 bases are TGTGCCAGCAGCTTAGCGCTAATGGGGGGGAATGAGCAGTTCTTC.

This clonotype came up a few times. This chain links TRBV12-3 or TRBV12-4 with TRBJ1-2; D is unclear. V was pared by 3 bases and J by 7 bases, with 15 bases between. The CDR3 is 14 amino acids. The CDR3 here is CASSLGGVVTGYTF. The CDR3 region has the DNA TGTGCCAGCAGTTTGGGCGGGGTCGTTACTGGCTACACCTTC.

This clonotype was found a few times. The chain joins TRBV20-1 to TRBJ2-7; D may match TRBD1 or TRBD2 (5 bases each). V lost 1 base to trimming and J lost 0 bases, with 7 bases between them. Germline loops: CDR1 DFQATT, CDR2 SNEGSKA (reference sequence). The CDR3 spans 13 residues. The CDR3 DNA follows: TGCAGTGCTAGAGGAGGGGCCTCCTACGAGCAGTACTTC. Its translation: CSARGGASYEQYF.

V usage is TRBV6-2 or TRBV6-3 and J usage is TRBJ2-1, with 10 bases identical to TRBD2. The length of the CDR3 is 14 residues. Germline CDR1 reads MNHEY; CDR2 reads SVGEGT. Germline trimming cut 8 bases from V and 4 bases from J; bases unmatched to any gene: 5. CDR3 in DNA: TGTGCCAGCGGGGGACTAGCGATATACAATGAGCAGTTCTTC. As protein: CASGGLAIYNEQFF.

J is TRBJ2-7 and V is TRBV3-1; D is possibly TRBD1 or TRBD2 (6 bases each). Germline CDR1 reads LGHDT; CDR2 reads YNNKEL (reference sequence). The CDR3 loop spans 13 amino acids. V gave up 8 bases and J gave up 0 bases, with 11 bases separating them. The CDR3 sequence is CASQGGSSYEQYF. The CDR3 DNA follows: TGTGCCAGCCAAGGGGGGAGCTCCTACGAGCAGTACTTC.

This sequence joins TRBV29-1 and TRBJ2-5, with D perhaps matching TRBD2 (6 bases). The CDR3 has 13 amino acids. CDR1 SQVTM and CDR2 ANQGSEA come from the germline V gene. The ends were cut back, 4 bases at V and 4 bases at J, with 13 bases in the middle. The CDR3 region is CSVGVGRRETQYF. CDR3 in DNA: TGCAGCGTTGGGGTCGGGAGAAGAGAGACCCAGTACTTC.